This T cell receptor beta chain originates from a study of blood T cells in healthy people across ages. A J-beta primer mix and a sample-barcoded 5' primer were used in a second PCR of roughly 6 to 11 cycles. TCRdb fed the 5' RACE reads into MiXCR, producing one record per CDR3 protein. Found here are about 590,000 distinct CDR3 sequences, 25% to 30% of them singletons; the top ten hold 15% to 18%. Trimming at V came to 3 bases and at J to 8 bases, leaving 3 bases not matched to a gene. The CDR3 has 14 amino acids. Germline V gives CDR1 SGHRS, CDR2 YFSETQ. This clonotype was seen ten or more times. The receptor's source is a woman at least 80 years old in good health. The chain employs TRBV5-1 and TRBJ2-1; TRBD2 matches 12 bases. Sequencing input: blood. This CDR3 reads CASSSSGGAYEQFF. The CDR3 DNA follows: TGCGCCAGCAGCTCTAGCGGGGGGGCCTATGAGCAGTTCTTC.